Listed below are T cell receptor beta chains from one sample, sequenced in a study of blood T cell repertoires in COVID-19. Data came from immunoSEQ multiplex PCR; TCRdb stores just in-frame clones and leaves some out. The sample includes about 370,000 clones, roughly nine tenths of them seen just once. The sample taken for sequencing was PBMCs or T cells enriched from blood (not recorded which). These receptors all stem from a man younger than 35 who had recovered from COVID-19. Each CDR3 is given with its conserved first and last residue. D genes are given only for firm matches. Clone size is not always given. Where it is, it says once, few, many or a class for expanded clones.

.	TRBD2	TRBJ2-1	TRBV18	TGTGCCAGCTCACCCGCTAGCGGCCCCTACAATGAGCAGTTCTTC	CASSPASGPYNEQFF
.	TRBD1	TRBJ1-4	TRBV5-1	TGCGCCAGCAGCTCATCCGGGACAGGGGGTGAAAAACTGTTTTTT	CASSSSGTGGEKLFF
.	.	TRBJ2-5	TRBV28	TGTGCCAGCAGCCCTCGGGAGACCCAGTACTTC	CASSPRETQYF
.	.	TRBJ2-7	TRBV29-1	TGCAGCGTTGAATGGGGGGGCAGGGACGAGCAGTACTTC	CSVEWGGRDEQYF
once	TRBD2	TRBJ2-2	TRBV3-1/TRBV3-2	TGTGCCAGCAGCCCCCGGACTAGCGGGGGGGCTCAGATCACCGGGGAGCTGTTTTTT	CASSPRTSGGAQITGELFF
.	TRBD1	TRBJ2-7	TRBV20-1	TGCAGTGCTAGTCAGGGGGCGGGCGAGCAGTACTTC	CSASQGAGEQYF
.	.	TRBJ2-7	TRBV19	TGTGCCAGTAGTATCCCGGGATCGGGGTACGAGCAGTACTTC	CASSIPGSGYEQYF
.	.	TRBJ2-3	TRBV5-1	TGCGCCAGCAGCTTGGGATCCCTGGGGCCAACAGATACGCAGTATTTT	CASSLGSLGPTDTQYF
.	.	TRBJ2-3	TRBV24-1	TGTGCCACCAGTGCCGGTCCCTCCAATACGCAGTATTTT	CATSAGPSNTQYF
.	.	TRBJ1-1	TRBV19	TGTGCCAGTAGTATGAGGTTATTAGGCACTGAAGCTTTCTTT	CASSMRLLGTEAFF
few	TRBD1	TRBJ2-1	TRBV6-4	TGTGCCAGCAGTGTGCGGACAGGGGGGGCTGAGCAGTTCTTC	CASSVRTGGAEQFF
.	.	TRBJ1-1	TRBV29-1	TGCAGCGTTCGTCGGGGATGGGACACTGAAGCTTTCTTT	CSVRRGWDTEAFF
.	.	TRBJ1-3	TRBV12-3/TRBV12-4	TGTGCCAGTCTTCCCTCTGGAAACACCATATATTTT	CASLPSGNTIYF
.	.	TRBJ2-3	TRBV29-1	TGCAGCGTTGTTTACGGGATGGGAGATACGCAGTATTTT	CSVVYGMGDTQYF
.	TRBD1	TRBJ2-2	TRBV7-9	TGTGCCAGCGCAACAGGGGCGTCCGGGGAGCTGTTTTTT	CASATGASGELFF
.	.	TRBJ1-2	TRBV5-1	TGCGCCAGCAGCTTGTCCGACCCTACTACGCGTGGCTACACCTTC	CASSLSDPTTRGYTF
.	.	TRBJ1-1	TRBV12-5	TGTGCTAGTGGTTTCGGCGGGGGGGAAGTCACTGAAGCTTTCTTT	CASGFGGGEVTEAFF
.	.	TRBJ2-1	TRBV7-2	TGTGCCAGCAGCTTAGGGGGGGCGGGAGAAGGCAATGAGCAGTTCTTC	CASSLGGAGEGNEQFF
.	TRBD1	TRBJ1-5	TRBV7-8	TGTGCCAGCAGCCATGGGACAGGGGATCAGCCCCAGCATTTT	CASSHGTGDQPQHF
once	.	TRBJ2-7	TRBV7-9	TGTGCCAGCAGCCAGAGGACAGACGGGCGTGAGCAGTACTTC	CASSQRTDGREQYF
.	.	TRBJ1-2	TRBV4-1	TGCGCCAGCAGCCAAGAGGCCCAATATGGCTACACCTTC	CASSQEAQYGYTF
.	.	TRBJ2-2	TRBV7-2	TGTGCCAGCAGCCCTCAGGGGCGCGACACCGGGGAGCTGTTTTTT	CASSPQGRDTGELFF
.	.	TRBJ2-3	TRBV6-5	TGTGCCAGCCATTCAAGGGGGCGGGGTATCGATACGCAGTATTTT	CASHSRGRGIDTQYF
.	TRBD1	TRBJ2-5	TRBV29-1	TGCAGCGGAAGACAGGGCCAAGAGACCCAGTACTTC	CSGRQGQETQYF
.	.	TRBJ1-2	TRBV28	TGTGCCAGCAGTGACCAACAGGGCTTCTATGGCTACACCTTC	CASSDQQGFYGYTF
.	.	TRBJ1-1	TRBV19	TGTGCCAGTAGCGTACTTGTGAACACTGAAGCTTTCTTT	CASSVLVNTEAFF
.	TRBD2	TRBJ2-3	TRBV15	TGTGCCACCAGCAGAGTTCTTTCTAGCGGGAGAAGCACAGATACGCAGTATTTT	CATSRVLSSGRSTDTQYF
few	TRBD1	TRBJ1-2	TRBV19	TGTGCCAGTAGTATTGGAGGGACAGGGGCTGGCTACACCTTC	CASSIGGTGAGYTF
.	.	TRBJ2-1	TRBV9	TGTGCCAGCAGCTTCTCTTATAGCGGCTCCTACAATGAGCAGTTCTTC	CASSFSYSGSYNEQFF
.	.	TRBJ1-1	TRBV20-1	TGCAGTGCTAGGGACAGTATAGATTCCCTCTTT	CSARDSIDSLF
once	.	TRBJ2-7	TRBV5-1	TGCGCCAGCAGCTTGGGACAGTCAATGTACGAGCAGTACTTC	CASSLGQSMYEQYF
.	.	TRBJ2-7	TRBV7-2	TGTGCCAGCAGCCCTTTTGTAGCCTACGAGCAGTACTTC	CASSPFVAYEQYF
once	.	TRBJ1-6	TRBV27	TGTGCCAGCAGTCCGTATGTAATAGCTCTGGGTTCACCCCTCCACTTT	CASSPYVIALGSPLHF
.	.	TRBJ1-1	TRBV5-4	TGTGCCAGCAGCTTGGGGACGGGAGGCGAAGCTTTCTTT	CASSLGTGGEAFF
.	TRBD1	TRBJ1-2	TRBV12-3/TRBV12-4	TGTGCCAGCAGTCCAAGACAGGGGGGCTACACCTTC	CASSPRQGGYTF
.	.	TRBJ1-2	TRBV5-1	TGCGCCAGCAGCTTGGAGGTGCCAGCGGATGGCTACACCTTC	CASSLEVPADGYTF
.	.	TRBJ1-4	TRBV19	TGTGCCAGTAGTATAGTCACAGGGCATGCAACTAATGAAAAACTGTTTTTT	CASSIVTGHATNEKLFF
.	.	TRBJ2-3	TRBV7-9	TGTGCCAGCAGCTTACGGCAGGGTCCAGATACGCAGTATTTT	CASSLRQGPDTQYF
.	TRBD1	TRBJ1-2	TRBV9	TGTGCCAGCAGCCAAGGGACAGCAACTAACTATGGCTACACCTTC	CASSQGTATNYGYTF
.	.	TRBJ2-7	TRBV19	TGTGCCAGTAGTAACCCAGGGTTGGTTGTCTACGAGCAGTACTTC	CASSNPGLVVYEQYF
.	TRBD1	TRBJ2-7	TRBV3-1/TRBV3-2	TGTGCCAGCAGCCAAATTCAGGGGGCCAACTACGAGCAGTACTTC	CASSQIQGANYEQYF
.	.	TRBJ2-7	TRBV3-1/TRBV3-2	TGTGCCAGCAGCCAAGTAGGGGGATACGAGCAGTACTTC	CASSQVGGYEQYF
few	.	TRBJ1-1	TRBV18	TGTGCCAGCTCAAATACCGGGGGGCGGGACACTGAAGCTTTCTTT	CASSNTGGRDTEAFF
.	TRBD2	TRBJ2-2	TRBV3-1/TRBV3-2	TGTGCCAGCAGCCCTCGAGGCAGCGGGAGCCCCGGGGAGCTGTTTTTT	CASSPRGSGSPGELFF
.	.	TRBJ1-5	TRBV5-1	TGCGCCAGCAGCTTGTCCGGTTATAGCAATCAGCCCCAGCATTTT	CASSLSGYSNQPQHF
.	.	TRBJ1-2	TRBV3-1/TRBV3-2	TGTGCCAGCAGCAAACTGGACAATAACTATGGCTACACCTTC	CASSKLDNNYGYTF
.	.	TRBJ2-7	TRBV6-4	TGTGCCAGCAGTGCCCAGGGGACATCTACGGAGCAGTACTTC	CASSAQGTSTEQYF
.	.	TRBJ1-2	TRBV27	TGTGCCAGCAGTTTGGCCCCCTACTATGGCTACACCTTC	CASSLAPYYGYTF
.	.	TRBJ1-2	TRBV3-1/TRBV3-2	TGTGCCAGCAGCCGGTTACGGGTTGATGGGGGCTACACCTTC	CASSRLRVDGGYTF
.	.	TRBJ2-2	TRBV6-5	TGTGCCAGCAGTTACTCGATTAAAGTGGGCGCCGGGGAGCTGTTTTTT	CASSYSIKVGAGELFF
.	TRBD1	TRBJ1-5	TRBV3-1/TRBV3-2	TGTGCCAGCAGCCAAGGGGGACAGCCCAATCAGCCCCAGCATTTT	CASSQGGQPNQPQHF
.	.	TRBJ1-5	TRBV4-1	TGCGCCAGCAGCCAAGAAGGTACCGTAGCAAGGCCCCAGCATTTT	CASSQEGTVARPQHF
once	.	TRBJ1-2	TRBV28	TGTGCCAGCAGTTTGGCCCGATATGGCTACACCTTC	CASSLARYGYTF
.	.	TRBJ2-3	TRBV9	TGTGCCAGCAGCCCCCGGGTAGGCCCTAAATGGGATACGCAGTATTTT	CASSPRVGPKWDTQYF